The 8 T cell receptor beta chains in this list originate from one sample, sequenced in a study of blood T cell repertoires in COVID-19. Assay used: immunoSEQ multiplex PCR; TCRdb lists only in-frame clones, some missing. Here the sample spans a few hundred thousand clones, 85% to 90% being singletons. Sequenced: peripheral blood. The receptor set was obtained from a man between 18 and 29 years old with COVID-19, enrolled during active disease.

This clone was detected a few times. In nucleotides, the CDR3 is TGTGCCAGCAGCTTGTCCAGCGGGGTGGAAGAGACCCAGTACTTC. Its translation is CASSLSSGVEETQYF. This rearrangement joins TRBV5-4 to TRBJ2-5, with 7 nucleotides matching TRBD2. V trimming: 1 base; J trimming: 3 bases; junction bases outside the gene matches: 6. The CDR3 extends over 15 amino acids. CDR1 is SGHNT, CDR2 YYREEE, per germline (reference sequence). Complete variable domain (other parts from reference TRBV5-4 and TRBJ2-5): ETGVTQSPTHLIKTRGQQVTLRCSSQSGHNTVSWYQQALGQGPQFIFQYYREEENGRGNFPPRFSGLQFPNYSSELNVNALELDDSALYLCASSLSSGVEETQYFGPGTRLLVL.

This clone was counted a few times. The chain recombines TRBV10-2 with TRBJ2-3, with 8 bases identical to TRBD2. The germline CDR1 and CDR2 sequences are WSHSY and SAAADI. V shed 6 bases and J 4 bases; nucleotides not matched to a gene: 6. The length of the CDR3 is 14 residues. CDR3 sequence (DNA): TGCGCCAGCAGCAAGCGGGAGAGATCAGATACGCAGTATTTT. Its translation is CASSKRERSDTQYF.

The gene calls are TRBV5-1 and TRBJ2-7, with a tentative D call TRBD1 (6 bases). The V end was cut by 4 bases, the J end by 6 bases, with 14 bases between. CDR1 and CDR2 (germline): SGHRS, YFSETQ. The length of the CDR3 is 13 residues. DNA for the CDR3: TGCGCCAGCAGCGGGGGCACAGGGCCCGAGCAGTACTTC. It is translated as CASSGGTGPEQYF.

The chain combines TRBV24-1 with TRBJ1-2; D gene ambiguous. Germline assignment: CDR1 KGHDR and CDR2 SFDVKD. The V gene lost 0 bases and the J gene lost 3 bases, with 7 bases spanning the gap. The CDR3 extends over 14 amino acids. The DNA for the CDR3 is TGTGCCACCAGTGATTTGCACAGTGACTATGGCTACACCTTC. This sequence encodes CATSDLHSDYGYTF.

The DNA for the CDR3 is TGTGCCAGCAGCTTGCGAAACGACAAGTTTTATTCCTCTGGGGCCAACGTCCTGACTTTC. Encoded protein: CASSLRNDKFYSSGANVLTF. The V call is TRBV5-5, the J call TRBJ2-6; D not certain. The CDR3 sequence is 20 residues long. The V end was cut by 1 base, the J end by 0 bases, with 20 bases between. From germline, CDR1 is SGHKS and CDR2 YYEKEE (reference sequence).

J is TRBJ1-1 and V is TRBV27; the D gene is possibly TRBD1 (5 bases). Trimming pared 2 bases from V and 10 bases from J, leaving 14 bases between. Germline V lookup: CDR1 MNHEY, CDR2 SMNVEV (reference sequence). The CDR3 totals 13 residues. CDR3 sequence: CASSLTGFDGAFF. The CDR3 nucleotides read TGTGCCAGCAGTTTAACAGGCTTTGATGGAGCTTTCTTT.

V is TRBV6-1 and J is TRBJ1-4; D might be TRBD1 (5 bases). The germline CDR1 and CDR2 sequences are MNHNS and SASEGT. Trimming removed 1 base from V and 7 bases from J, with 13 bases in between. The CDR3 is 15 residues long. Written as DNA, the CDR3 is TGTGCCAGCAGTGAAGTCCCAGGGATAGGTGAAAAACTGTTTTTT. Its protein product is CASSEVPGIGEKLFF.

V gene TRBV5-1 combines with J gene TRBJ2-7, with 12 positions matching TRBD1. The CDR3 runs to 16 residues. With V trimmed by 4 bases and J by 7 bases, 12 bases remained unmatched. CDR1 is SGHRS, CDR2 YFSETQ, per germline. In nucleotides, the CDR3 is TGCGCCAGCAGCGAAATGCCGGGACAGGGGGCGGGTGAGCAGTACTTC. This gives the protein CASSEMPGQGAGEQYF.